This T cell receptor (beta chain) emerged from a study of cytomegalovirus exposure and HLA in healthy donors. Findings and limits, study-wide: Earlier analysis found most TCR beta V segments productive about 90% or about 30% of the time. There were a few CMV-associated chains whose specificity for CMV antigens was confirmed in vitro.

About this clone: Antigen unknown.

The PCR used 60 Vbeta and 13 Jbeta primers. Produced via immunoSEQ multiplex PCR; TCRdb's table is partial and in-frame only. The table includes fewer than 150,000 clones, more than 80% detected once. Germline CDR1 SGHRS, CDR2 YFSETQ. CDR3 size: 15 residues. J was trimmed by 2 bases and V by 2 bases; bases with no gene match: 6. Material for sequencing was PBMCs. The V gene is TRBV5-1, the J gene TRBJ1-1, with 7 bases lining up with TRBD1. This TCR was sampled from a woman younger than 45 in good health and CMV-seropositive. This CDR3 is CASSLSGGINTEAFF. DNA for the CDR3: TGCGCCAGCAGCTTATCAGGGGGAATCAACACTGAAGCTTTCTTT.